The clone carrying this TCR beta chain was recorded at least ten times. The antigen remains unidentified. It was 5'RACE with constant-segment primers that produced the TCR alpha and TCR beta cDNA libraries, which carried sample barcodes and UMIs. TCRdb independently ran MiXCR on the 5' RACE reads; one entry per CDR3 protein. The sample lists approximately 490,000 distinct CDR3 sequences; about 20% were seen once. The sample is drawn from a study of T-cell memory formation after mild COVID-19. At the level of the study: The TCR clusters were mostly specific to one donor.

Study-wide points: CD4+ clones that contracted lay mainly in CM and EM; CD8+ ones lay in EMRA.

This CDR3 has 14 amino acids. The germline V gene encodes CDR1 LGHDT and CDR2 YNNKEL (reference sequence). Trimming cost V 4 bases and J 8 bases; bases outside gene matches: 6. The sequence came from an adult woman who had mild COVID-19 (a few samples of this study predate the infection). Cell type and time point are not known. This rearrangement joins TRBV3-1 to TRBJ1-4, with 8 bases lining up with TRBD1. Sequencing was carried out using PBMCs or a T cell subset sorted from them (not recorded which). DNA of the CDR3: TGTGCCAGCAGCCCCGGACAGGGTCGGGAAAAACTGTTTTTT. Translated, it gives CASSPGQGREKLFF.